Here is one T cell receptor beta chain with its context. Its specificity is not known. Other DNA sequences in this specimen translate into the identical CDR3. The V gene's germline CDR1 is SGDLS and CDR2 YYNGEE. Deletions cut 0 bases from V and 3 bases from J, with 3 bases between. This CDR3 is 12 amino acids long. This sample was taken from a study of CD8+ T cells in alopecia areata. The study, taken as a whole, reports: While tofacitinib was given, many expanded lesional clones persisted in scalp and blood.

The sequencing template was cDNA reverse transcribed from extracted RNA. Method: immunoSEQ multiplex PCR; TCRdb's copy keeps in-frame clones and lacks some. This sample has 150,000 to 200,000 clones, with about 65% found just once. Treatment reported: oral pan-JAK inhibitor, 5-10 mg twice daily. This receptor was taken from a human donor with alopecia areata. The gene calls are TRBV9 and TRBJ1-1; D remains unclear. Source: CD4+ T cells sorted from blood, taken between weeks 49 and 50, from a patient treated with tofacitinib. In nucleotides, the CDR3 is TGTGCCAGCAGCGTAGTTGACACTGAAGCTTTCTTT. Its translation is CASSVVDTEAFF.